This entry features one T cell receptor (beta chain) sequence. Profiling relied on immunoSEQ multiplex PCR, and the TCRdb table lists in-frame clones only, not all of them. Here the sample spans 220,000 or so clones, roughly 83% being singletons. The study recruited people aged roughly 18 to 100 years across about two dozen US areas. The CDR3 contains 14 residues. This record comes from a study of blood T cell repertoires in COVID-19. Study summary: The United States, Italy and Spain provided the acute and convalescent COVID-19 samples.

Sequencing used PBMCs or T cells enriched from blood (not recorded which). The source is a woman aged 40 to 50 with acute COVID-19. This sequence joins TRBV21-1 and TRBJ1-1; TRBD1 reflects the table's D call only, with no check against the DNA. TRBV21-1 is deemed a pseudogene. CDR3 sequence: CASSMNRGNTEAFF. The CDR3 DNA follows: TGTGCCAGCAGCATGAACAGGGGGAACACTGAAGCTTTCTTT.